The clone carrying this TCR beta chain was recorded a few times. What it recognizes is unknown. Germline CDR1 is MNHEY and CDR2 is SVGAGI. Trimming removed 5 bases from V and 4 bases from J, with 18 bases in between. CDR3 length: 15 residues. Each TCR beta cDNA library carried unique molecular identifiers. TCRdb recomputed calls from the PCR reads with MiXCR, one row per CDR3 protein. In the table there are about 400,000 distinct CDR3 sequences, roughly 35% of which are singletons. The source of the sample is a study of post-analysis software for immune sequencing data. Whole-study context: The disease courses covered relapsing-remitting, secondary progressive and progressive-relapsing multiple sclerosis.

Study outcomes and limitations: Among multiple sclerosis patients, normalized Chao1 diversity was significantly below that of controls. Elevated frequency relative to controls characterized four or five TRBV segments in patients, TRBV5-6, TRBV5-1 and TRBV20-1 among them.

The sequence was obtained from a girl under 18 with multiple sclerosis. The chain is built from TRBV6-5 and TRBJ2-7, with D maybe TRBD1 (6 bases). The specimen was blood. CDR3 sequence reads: CASSIDRSVGYEQYF. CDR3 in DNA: TGTGCCAGCAGTATCGACAGGTCGGTGGGGTACGAGCAGTACTTC.